Listed below are T cell receptor beta chains from one sample, sequenced in a study of T cells in tuberculosis. The assay was immunoSEQ multiplex PCR, and TCRdb's table has in-frame clones only and misses some. The sample includes some 40,000 clones, about 96% seen only once; the top ten take around 3.5%. Sequencing was carried out using PBMCs. These receptors came from a donor between 10 and 29 years old with latent tuberculosis or without tuberculosis infection. Each CDR3 is given with its conserved first and last residue. A D gene is named only where the DNA matches it firmly. The listing skips clone size in some rows; elsewhere it reads once, few, many or a size class.

15	-	TRBJ1-4	-	TRBV5-1	TGCGCCAGCAGCTTGACGACAGCAACTAATGAAAAACTGTTTTTT	CASSLTTATNEKLFF
14	-	TRBJ1-4	-	TRBV7-8	TGTGCCAGCAGCTTAGACAGAGGGAATGAAAAACTGTTTTTT	CASSLDRGNEKLFF
13	TRBD1	TRBJ1-1	-	TRBV29-1	TGCAGCCAAAAGACAGGGGGGAACACTGAAGCTTTCTTT	CSQKTGGNTEAFF
13	-	TRBJ1-5	-	TRBV2	TGTGCCAGGGCAAAACGGGTCGGGCAGCCCCAGCATTTT	CARAKRVGQPQHF
19	TRBD1	TRBJ1-1	few	TRBV30	TGTGCCTGGAGTGTACATGTATTTTGGACAGGGGGGAGGAGAACTGAAGCTTTCTTT	CAWSVHVFWTGGRRTEAFF
13	TRBD1	TRBJ1-1	-	TRBV6-1	TGTGCCAGCAGTGACAGGGGGCGAACTGAAGCTTTCTTT	CASSDRGRTEAFF
14	-	TRBJ2-2	-	TRBV7-2	TGTGCCAGCAGCTTCACGGCGAACACCGGGGAGCTGTTTTTT	CASSFTANTGELFF
13	TRBD1	TRBJ1-3	-	TRBV19	TGTGCCAGTACCCCGACAGGGGGAAACACCATATATTTT	CASTPTGGNTIYF
12	TRBD1	TRBJ1-1	-	TRBV29-1	TGCAGCGTAGGACAGGGACACACTGAAGCTTTCTTT	CSVGQGHTEAFF
15	TRBD1	TRBJ1-2	once	TRBV30	TGTGCCTGGAGTCCGGACAGGGGGCAATACTATGGCTACACCTTC	CAWSPDRGQYYGYTF
15	TRBD2	TRBJ2-7	-	TRBV2	TGTGCCAGCATTCCGAGCGGGGGGACCGCCTACGAGCAGTACTTC	CASIPSGGTAYEQYF
15	-	TRBJ1-3	-	TRBV9	TGTGCCAGCAGCGTAGGCAGGGAGGGGAGACGGACCATATATTTT	CASSVGREGRRTIYF
15	-	TRBJ1-5	-	TRBV2	TGTGCCAGCAGCTCCATGGGGGCGAGCAATCAGCCCCAGCATTTT	CASSSMGASNQPQHF
13	TRBD1	TRBJ1-2	-	TRBV6-5	TGTGCCAGCAGTCCTGACAGGGTTACTGGCTACACCTTC	CASSPDRVTGYTF
14	TRBD1	TRBJ1-1	-	TRBV28	TGTGCCAGCAGTTTCAGGGGGTCGGACACTGAAGCTTTCTTT	CASSFRGSDTEAFF
13	-	TRBJ2-7	-	TRBV27	TGTGCCAGCCTCCCCTCCGGGGGATACGAGCAGTACTTC	CASLPSGGYEQYF
14	-	TRBJ1-1	-	TRBV6-1	TGTGCCAGCAAGATACAGGGTAGGGGCACTGAAGCTTTCTTT	CASKIQGRGTEAFF
13	-	TRBJ2-1	-	TRBV7-2	TGTGCCAGCAGCTTAGTAGGGGGCAATGAGCAGTTCTTC	CASSLVGGNEQFF
17	-	TRBJ2-2	-	TRBV7-9	TGTGCCAGCAGCCTAACTTCGGGGGGCTGGAACACCGGGGAGCTGTTTTTT	CASSLTSGGWNTGELFF
14	TRBD1	TRBJ1-1	-	TRBV30	TGTGCCTGGAGCGGGGGACAGGGAGACACTGAAGCTTTCTTT	CAWSGGQGDTEAFF
16	-	TRBJ1-5	-	TRBV5-8	TGTGCCAGCAGCCCCGAGGTAACAGGCTACAATCAGCCCCAGCATTTT	CASSPEVTGYNQPQHF
13	-	TRBJ1-2	once	TRBV9	TGTGCCAGCAGCGTAGATGACAGCTATGGCTACACCTTC	CASSVDDSYGYTF
12	TRBD2	TRBJ2-1	-	TRBV7-9	TGTGCCAGCAGAAGACTAGCGCCTGAGCAGTTCTTC	CASRRLAPEQFF
16	TRBD2	TRBJ2-3	-	TRBV4-1	TGCGCCAGCAGCCAACTTAGCGGGGGGGGCACAGATACGCAGTATTTT	CASSQLSGGGTDTQYF
14	-	TRBJ1-1	-	TRBV21-1	TGTGCCAGGGACAGGGGGAACATGAACACTGAAGCTTTCTTT	CARDRGNMNTEAFF
11	-	TRBJ2-2	-	TRBV7-3	TGTGCCAGCAGCTTCGCCGGGGAGCTGTTTTTT	CASSFAGELFF
15	-	TRBJ1-5	-	TRBV5-6	TGTGCCAGCAGCTTTCGTGGTGTAGGCAATCAGCCCCAGCATTTT	CASSFRGVGNQPQHF
16	-	TRBJ1-2	-	TRBV5-4	TGTGCCAGCAGCCCCCAAGGACAGAATATTAACTATGGCTACACCTTC	CASSPQGQNINYGYTF
16	-	TRBJ2-2	-	TRBV23-1	TGCGCCAGCATTCGTTTAGGACAGAGTGGCACCGGGGAGCTGTTTTTT	CASIRLGQSGTGELFF
13	-	TRBJ1-6	-	TRBV2	TGTGCCAGCAGTGGGACTTTGGGTTCACCCCTCCACTTT	CASSGTLGSPLHF
14	-	TRBJ1-3	-	TRBV29-1	TGCAGCGCCCTGGGAGGGGTTGCTGGAAACACCATATATTTT	CSALGGVAGNTIYF
15	TRBD2	TRBJ2-1	-	TRBV5-4	TGTGCCAGCAGCTTGGTAGCCGGGAGGGACAATGAGCAGTTCTTC	CASSLVAGRDNEQFF
13	TRBD2	TRBJ2-1	-	TRBV5-4	TGTGCCAGCATCGCGGGGGGATCAGATGAGCAGTTCTTC	CASIAGGSDEQFF
14	-	TRBJ1-1	-	TRBV9	TGTGCCAGCAGCCCTCGGGAGAGGAACACTGAAGCTTTCTTT	CASSPRERNTEAFF
14	TRBD1	TRBJ1-1	-	TRBV14	TGTGCCAGCAGCCGACAGGGGGTGAAAACTGAAGCTTTCTTT	CASSRQGVKTEAFF
19	-	TRBJ1-2	-	TRBV7-2	TGTGCCAGCAGCTTGTCGGGGGGAGGTAACAGGGCGCAAAACTATGGCTACACCTTC	CASSLSGGGNRAQNYGYTF
16	TRBD2	TRBJ2-1	-	TRBV2	TGTGCCAGCAGTTTGTCGGGGGGGTTTAGCTACAATGAGCAGTTCTTC	CASSLSGGFSYNEQFF
13	-	TRBJ2-5	-	TRBV25-1	TGTGCCAGCAGTGAAGCGGACCAAGAGACCCAGTACTTC	CASSEADQETQYF
14	-	TRBJ1-2	-	TRBV6-5	TGTGCCAGCAGCCAAGACACCGTTGTCTATGGCTACACCTTC	CASSQDTVVYGYTF
18	-	TRBJ2-7	-	TRBV25-1	TGTGCCAGCAGTATTAACCCAGGGCGAAAAGAAACCGGATACGAGCAGTACTTC	CASSINPGRKETGYEQYF
19	TRBD2	TRBJ2-2	-	TRBV5-1	TGCGCCAGCAGCTGGGGGACTAGCGGGGGCAAAGTGAACACCGGGGAGCTGTTTTTT	CASSWGTSGGKVNTGELFF
14	TRBD1	TRBJ2-7	-	TRBV19	TGTGCCAGTAGTATATTAACAGGGGACTACGAGCAGTACTTC	CASSILTGDYEQYF
15	TRBD2	TRBJ2-5	-	TRBV5-1	TGCGCCAGCAGCTTTGGACTAGCGGCTGGGGAGACCCAGTACTTC	CASSFGLAAGETQYF
13	TRBD1	TRBJ1-5	-	TRBV30	TGTGCCTGGAGTCCCGGACAGGGGTCGCCCCAGCATTTT	CAWSPGQGSPQHF
14	TRBD1	TRBJ1-4	once	TRBV28	TGTGCCAGCACTACAGGGGTAACTAATGAAAAACTGTTTTTT	CASTTGVTNEKLFF
13	TRBD2	TRBJ2-1	-	TRBV7-9	TGTGCCAGCAGCTTCGCGGGGGGGAATGAGCAGTTCTTC	CASSFAGGNEQFF
15	-	TRBJ1-4	-	TRBV18	TGTGCCAGCTCACCTACAGGGCCCTTTTCTGAAAAACTGTTTTTT	CASSPTGPFSEKLFF
15	-	TRBJ2-3	-	TRBV2	TGTGCCAGCAGGACGGCGGGGGCCCCCACAGATACGCAGTATTTT	CASRTAGAPTDTQYF
15	TRBD2	TRBJ2-3	-	TRBV28	TGTGCCAGCAGTTTATCGACGCGGGGGGCAGATACGCAGTATTTT	CASSLSTRGADTQYF
15	TRBD1	TRBJ2-7	-	TRBV5-1	TGCGCCAGCAGCCTGGGGACAGTCAACTCCTACGAGCAGTACTTC	CASSLGTVNSYEQYF
13	TRBD1	TRBJ1-5	once	TRBV6-1	TGTGCCAGCAGTGGACAGGGGCGTCAGCCCCAGCATTTT	CASSGQGRQPQHF
13	-	TRBJ2-7	-	TRBV2	TGTGCCAGCCGGGACACGAGCTCCTACGAGCAGTACTTC	CASRDTSSYEQYF
15	-	TRBJ1-5	-	TRBV29-1	TGCAGCGTTGTAGCGGGGTCGTCGGGCAATCAGCCCCAGCATTTT	CSVVAGSSGNQPQHF
16	-	TRBJ1-5	-	TRBV4-3	TGCGCCAGCAGCCAAGAATCCGGGGGGGTCAATCAGCCCCAGCATTTT	CASSQESGGVNQPQHF
14	-	TRBJ1-1	-	TRBV9	TGTGCCAGCAGCGTTATGAGCCAGAACACTGAAGCTTTCTTT	CASSVMSQNTEAFF